Each of the 18 T cell receptor beta chains below was sequenced from the same sample in a study of blood T cell repertoires in COVID-19. Data came from immunoSEQ multiplex PCR; TCRdb stores just in-frame clones and leaves some out. The table has some 15,000 clones, 88% seen once. The sequencing input was peripheral blood. The source is a human donor in a cohort sampled during active COVID-19.

The rearrangement uses TRBV27 and TRBJ1-5; TRBD1 agrees at 8 bases. CDR1 is MNHEY and CDR2 is SMNVEV in the germline V gene (reference sequence). Germline trimming cut 5 bases from V and 7 bases from J; bases unmatched to any gene: 13. The CDR3 consists of 16 residues. The CDR3 sequence is CASSPVTGVSLQPQHF. The CDR3 region has the DNA TGTGCCAGCAGTCCCGTGACAGGGGTGTCCCTCCAGCCCCAGCATTTT.

J is TRBJ2-3 and V is TRBV5-1; a weak D match, TRBD1 (5 bases). Germline V gives CDR1 SGHRS, CDR2 YFSETQ. The CDR3 covers 16 residues. Trimming pared 0 bases from V and 5 bases from J, leaving 16 bases between. The CDR3 sequence: CASSLGNLYQGDTQYF. DNA of the CDR3: TGCGCCAGCAGCTTGGGGAACCTCTATCAGGGAGATACGCAGTATTTT.

V gene TRBV13 combines with J gene TRBJ2-5; 11 nucleotides agree with TRBD2. Germline V CDR1 and CDR2: PRHDT, FYEKMQ (reference sequence). This CDR3 spans 16 amino acids. V lost 5 bases to trimming and J lost 2 bases; unmatched junction nucleotides: 7. This CDR3 is CASSIRLAGPQETQYF. The DNA of the CDR3 is TGTGCCAGCAGCATCAGACTAGCGGGACCTCAAGAGACCCAGTACTTC.

This clone was counted a single time. V and J are TRBV6-5 and TRBJ1-1; 7 positions match TRBD1. With 6 bases clipped from V and 1 base from J, the junction kept 5 bases outside the gene matches. This CDR3 spans 14 amino acids. Germline CDR1 is MNHEY and CDR2 is SVGAGI. In DNA, the CDR3 is TGTGCCAGCAGAACCGGGACAGCGAACACTGAAGCTTTCTTT. Encoded protein: CASRTGTANTEAFF.

This clone has only one observation. The rearrangement joins TRBV5-1 to TRBJ1-2; 7 nucleotides agree with TRBD1. The CDR3 has 14 residues. From germline, CDR1 is SGHRS and CDR2 YFSETQ. V lost 4 bases, J lost 7 bases, and 10 bases stayed unmatched. The CDR3 DNA is TGCGCCAGCAGCCCCCGGACAGGTTGGGGTGGCTACACCTTC. It is translated as CASSPRTGWGGYTF.

J is TRBJ2-3 and V is TRBV3-1 (or the pseudogene TRBV3-2); 7 bases map to TRBD2. In germline, CDR1 is LGHDT, CDR2 YNNKEL (reference sequence). This CDR3 is 14 amino acids long. V lost 1 base to trimming and J lost 5 bases; unmatched junction nucleotides: 3. The CDR3: CASSQGLALDTQYF. The CDR3 DNA follows: TGTGCCAGCAGCCAAGGACTAGCCCTAGATACGCAGTATTTT.

The rearrangement uses TRBV10-2 and TRBJ2-3; TRBD2 matches 9 bases. This CDR3 is 21 amino acids long. V shed 6 bases and J 0 bases; nucleotides not matched to a gene: 22. Germline CDR1 and CDR2: WSHSY and SAAADI. CDR3 amino acids: CASRPPATSGPKRTSTDTQYF. In DNA, the CDR3 is TGCGCCAGCAGACCTCCGGCGACTAGCGGCCCAAAACGCACTAGCACAGATACGCAGTATTTT.

Only one count was recorded for this clone. The rearrangement links TRBV2 to TRBJ2-5; TRBD1 matches at 9 bases. J gave up 3 bases and V 6 bases, and 8 bases lay outside the gene matches. CDR1 and CDR2 from the germline V gene are SNHLY and FYNNEI. The CDR3 sequence is 15 residues long. The CDR3 DNA follows: TGTGCCAGCAGCAAGGGACAGGGTTATAAAGAGACCCAGTACTTC. Protein sequence: CASSKGQGYKETQYF.

In its sample, this clone was seen a few times. V gene TRBV3-1 (or the pseudogene TRBV3-2) combines with J gene TRBJ2-7; maybe TRBD1 (7 bases). V was cut by 0 bases and J by 7 bases, with 19 bases left in between. The germline V gene has CDR1 LGHDT and CDR2 YNNKEL (reference sequence). This CDR3 spans 16 amino acids. This CDR3 is CASSQDLPTQGREQYF. The DNA of the CDR3 is TGTGCCAGCAGCCAAGATTTGCCTACACAGGGGAGGGAGCAGTACTTC.

This chain uses TRBV5-1 with TRBJ2-5, with TRBD2 matching 9 bases. Germline CDR1 and CDR2: SGHRS and YFSETQ. The CDR3 totals 14 residues. V lost 3 bases, J lost 6 bases, and 6 bases stayed unmatched. The CDR3 DNA follows: TGCGCCAGCAGCTACGGACTAGCGACTCAGACCCAGTACTTC. Its translation is CASSYGLATQTQYF.

This sequence joins TRBV5-6 and TRBJ2-3; TRBD2 is a possible D gene (6 bases). Germline V gene sequence: CDR1 SGHDT, CDR2 YYEEEE. The germline V and J ends were trimmed by 5 bases and 0 bases, with 13 bases remaining between them. This CDR3 comprises 15 residues. The chain's CDR3 is CASRAIAASTDTQYF. The CDR3 bases are TGTGCCAGCAGGGCTATAGCGGCCAGCACAGATACGCAGTATTTT.

V gene TRBV24-1 combines with J gene TRBJ2-5, with D possibly TRBD2 on 5 matching bases. The CDR3 runs 13 residues. Germline values: CDR1 KGHDR, CDR2 SFDVKD. Trimming stripped 4 bases from V and 5 bases from J, with 10 bases between. CDR3 protein: CATSEAGRETQYF. The CDR3 region has the DNA TGTGCCACCAGTGAGGCGGGCCGCGAGACCCAGTACTTC.

This rearrangement joins TRBV7-7 to TRBJ2-1; perhaps TRBD1 as D (6 bases). In germline, CDR1 is SSHAT, CDR2 FNYEAQ (reference sequence). There are 15 residues in the CDR3. V dropped 0 bases and J dropped 6 bases, with 12 bases sitting between them. The CDR3, as DNA: TGTGCCAGCAGCTTAGCGGTGGGGGCCGGCAATGAGCAGTTCTTC. Translating gives CASSLAVGAGNEQFF.

This clone has a single count. The chain employs TRBV7-8 and TRBJ2-7; 12 bases map to TRBD2. This CDR3 comprises 16 residues. J was trimmed by 1 base and V by 3 bases; bases with no gene match: 4. The germline V gene encodes CDR1 SGHVS and CDR2 FQNEAQ. The CDR3: CASSFGLAGPSYEQYF. As DNA, the CDR3 is TGTGCCAGCAGCTTTGGACTAGCGGGGCCTTCCTACGAGCAGTACTTC.

Of note for this clone: Other nucleotide sequences from this sample produce the same CDR3. This sequence joins TRBV6-6 and TRBJ2-3; TRBD1 matches 9 bases. This CDR3 contains 16 residues. Per the germline V gene, CDR1 is MNHNY and CDR2 is SVGAGI (reference sequence). V shed 0 bases, J shed 4 bases, and the junction held 5 bases outside the gene matches. CDR3 in amino acids: CASSYSMGQGPDTQYF. The CDR3 bases are TGTGCCAGCAGTTACTCGATGGGACAGGGTCCAGATACGCAGTATTTT.

This chain links TRBV3-1 (or the pseudogene TRBV3-2) with TRBJ2-6; 7 positions agree with TRBD1. Germline-derived CDR1 and CDR2 are LGHDT and YNNKEL (reference sequence). V was clipped by 2 bases and J by 0 bases; unmatched bases: 10. CDR3 size: 19 residues. CDR3 loop: CASSQTIQTGSSGANVLTF. In nucleotides, the CDR3 is TGTGCCAGCAGCCAAACAATACAGACAGGGAGCTCTGGGGCCAACGTCCTGACTTTC.

This rearrangement joins TRBV5-6 to TRBJ2-7, with 12 bases fitting TRBD1. CDR1 SGHDT and CDR2 YYEEEE come from the germline V gene. The CDR3 is 15 residues long. V lost 4 bases and J lost 4; bases outside the gene matches: 6. CDR3 nucleotides: TGTGCCAGCAGCGACGGGACAGGGGGCAGATACGAGCAGTACTTC. Amino acid sequence: CASSDGTGGRYEQYF.

J is TRBJ2-7 and V is TRBV7-2; 10 nucleotides align to TRBD1. V shed 1 base, J shed 7 bases, and the junction held 4 bases outside the gene matches. The CDR3 length is 14 residues. CDR1 is SGHTA, CDR2 FQGNSA, per germline. The CDR3 region has the DNA TGTGCCAGCAGCTTAGGACAGGGGGCTGGAGAGCAGTACTTC. Encoded protein: CASSLGQGAGEQYF.